This T cell receptor (beta chain) emerged from a study of blood T cell repertoires in COVID-19. As for the study in general: Material from acute and convalescent COVID-19 was sourced from the United States, Italy and Spain. PBMCs, B-cell-depleted T cells, or T cells were the source of the cDNA or gDNA that made up the material.

The germline CDR1 and CDR2 sequences are KGHSH and LQKENI. V lost 6 bases and J lost 5; bases outside the gene matches: 6. The CDR3 is 13 residues long. The table came from immunoSEQ multiplex PCR; TCRdb's copy has only in-frame clones and leaves some out. The top ten hold roughly 6% of the sample, which has fewer than 200,000 clones, more than 70% seen once. Sequenced: peripheral blood. The chain uses TRBV18 and TRBJ1-1; 7 bases are a match to TRBD1. The clonotype was recovered from a man in his forties with active or convalescent COVID-19. The CDR3 DNA follows: TGTGCCAGCTCGCTACGACAGGGTACTGAAGCTTTCTTT. Translating it yields CASSLRQGTEAFF.